This T cell receptor beta chain was sequenced during a study of chemoradiotherapy in HPV16-positive cancers. About the research overall: Candidate HPV-specific T-cell clones and common TCR motifs came from functional assays in a couple of HPV16-positive patients.

With regard to this clone: What it recognizes is unknown.

Findings and caveats of the study: Candidate HPV-specific clones and E7-related TCR motifs grew in tumor during treatment. HPV-responsive T-cell expansion during chemoradiotherapy was linked to improved recurrence-free survival in HPV16-positive patients. Only a couple of HPV16-positive patients supplied the functional HPV-specificity definition.

The CDR3 runs to 14 residues. V lost 3 bases and J 6 bases, leaving 14 bases between the germline ends. Germline CDR1 MNHEY, CDR2 SMNVEV (reference sequence). The assay was immunoSEQ multiplex PCR, and TCRdb's table has in-frame clones only and misses some. This sample has 9,500 to 15,000 clones, with 90% found just once. Sampling was carried out from a patient who underwent chemoradiotherapy. The clonotype comes from a human donor with HPV-associated anogenital cancer. The gene calls are TRBV27 and TRBJ1-1; the D gene is possibly TRBD1 (5 bases). In DNA, the CDR3 is TGTGCCAGCAGTTTTTACGAGGGGATATCTGAAGCTTTCTTT. Translated, it gives CASSFYEGISEAFF.